This T cell receptor (beta chain) was found in a study of shared clonotypes between healthy human individuals. From germline, CDR1 is MGHRA and CDR2 YSYEKL. The CDR3 contains 18 residues. Trimming left V 0 bases short and J 5 bases short, with 22 bases between. Points on this clone: Its antigen remains unidentified.

Study-wide results and caveats: Between a handful of donors, naive CD4 clonotypes were shared at a level of about 5.3%.

Method: immunoSEQ multiplex PCR; TCRdb's copy keeps in-frame clones and lacks some. The profile covers around 180,000 clones, with 90% to 95% appearing a single time and about 0.07% taken by the ten largest. The rearrangement links TRBV4-1 to TRBJ1-1; no clear D. The receptor's source is a young woman in good health. Sequencing used naive CD4+ T cells sorted from blood. The subset was: CD45RA+ positively selected. The CDR3 bases are TGCGCCAGCAGCCAAGATTTCCGCACGGGAGGGAGGAAGACTGAAGCTTTCTTT. Translation: CASSQDFRTGGRKTEAFF.